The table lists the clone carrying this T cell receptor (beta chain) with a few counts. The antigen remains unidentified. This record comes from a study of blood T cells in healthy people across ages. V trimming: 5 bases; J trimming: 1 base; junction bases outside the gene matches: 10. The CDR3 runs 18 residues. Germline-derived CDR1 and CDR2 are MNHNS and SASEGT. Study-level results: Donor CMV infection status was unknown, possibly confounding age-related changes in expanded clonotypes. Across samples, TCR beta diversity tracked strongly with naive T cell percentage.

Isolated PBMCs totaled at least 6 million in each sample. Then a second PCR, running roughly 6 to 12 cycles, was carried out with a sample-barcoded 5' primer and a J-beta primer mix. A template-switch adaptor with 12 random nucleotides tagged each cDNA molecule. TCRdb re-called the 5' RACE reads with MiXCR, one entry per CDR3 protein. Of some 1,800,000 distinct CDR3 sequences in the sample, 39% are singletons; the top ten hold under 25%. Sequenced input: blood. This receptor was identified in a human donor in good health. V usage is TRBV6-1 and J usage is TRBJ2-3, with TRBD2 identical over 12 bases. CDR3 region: CASSQTSGGGYGTDTQYF. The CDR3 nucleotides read TGTGCCAGCAGTCAGACTAGCGGGGGTGGGTACGGCACAGATACGCAGTATTTT.